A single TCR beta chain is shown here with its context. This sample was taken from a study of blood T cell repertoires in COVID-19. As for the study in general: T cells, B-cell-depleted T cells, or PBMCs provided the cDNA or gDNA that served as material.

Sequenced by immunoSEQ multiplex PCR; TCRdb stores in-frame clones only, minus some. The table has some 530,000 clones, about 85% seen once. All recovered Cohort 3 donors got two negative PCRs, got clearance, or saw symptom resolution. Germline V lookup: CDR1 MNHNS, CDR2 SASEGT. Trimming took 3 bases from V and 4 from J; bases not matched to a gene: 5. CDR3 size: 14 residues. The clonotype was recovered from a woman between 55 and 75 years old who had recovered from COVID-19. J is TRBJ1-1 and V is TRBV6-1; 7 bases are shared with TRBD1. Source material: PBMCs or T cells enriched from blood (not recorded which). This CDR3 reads CASSDEGAGTEAFF. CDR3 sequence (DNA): TGTGCCAGCAGTGATGAGGGGGCGGGCACTGAAGCTTTCTTT.